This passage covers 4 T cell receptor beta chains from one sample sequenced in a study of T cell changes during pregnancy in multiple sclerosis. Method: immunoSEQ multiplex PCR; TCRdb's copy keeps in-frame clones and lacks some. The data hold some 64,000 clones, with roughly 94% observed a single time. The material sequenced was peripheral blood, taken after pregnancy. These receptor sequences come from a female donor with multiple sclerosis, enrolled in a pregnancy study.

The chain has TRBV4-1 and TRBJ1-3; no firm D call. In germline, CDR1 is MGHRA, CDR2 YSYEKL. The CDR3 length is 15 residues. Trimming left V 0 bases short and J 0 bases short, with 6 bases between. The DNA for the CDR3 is TGCGCCAGCAGCCAAGATCTACCCTCTGGAAACACCATATATTTT. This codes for CASSQDLPSGNTIYF.

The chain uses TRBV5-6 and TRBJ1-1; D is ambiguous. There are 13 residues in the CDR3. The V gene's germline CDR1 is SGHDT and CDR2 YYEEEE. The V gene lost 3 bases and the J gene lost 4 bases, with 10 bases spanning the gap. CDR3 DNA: TGTGCCAGCAGCTCTGCGGGGTTCACTGAAGCTTTCTTT. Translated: CASSSAGFTEAFF.

The CDR3 DNA is TGTGCCAGTAGTGGATCCGTTCGGAGGGGCCCTCTTTTTAACTATGGCTACACCTTC. Translation gives CASSGSVRRGPLFNYGYTF. The gene calls are TRBV19 and TRBJ1-2, with D perhaps matching TRBD1 (5 bases). This CDR3 spans 19 amino acids. Trimming took off 5 bases at V and 1 base at J, with 26 bases between the two ends. Germline CDR1 LNHDA, CDR2 SQIVND (reference sequence).

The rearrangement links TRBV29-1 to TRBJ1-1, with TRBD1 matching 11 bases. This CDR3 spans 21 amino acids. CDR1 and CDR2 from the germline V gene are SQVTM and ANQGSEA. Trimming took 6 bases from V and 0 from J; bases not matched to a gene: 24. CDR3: CSVWGEDRGQARAKMNTEAFF. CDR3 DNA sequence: TGCAGCGTGTGGGGGGAGGACAGGGGGCAAGCCCGCGCCAAAATGAACACTGAAGCTTTCTTT.